Following are 23 T cell receptor beta chains from one sample sequenced in a study of CD8+ T cells in alopecia areata. Reverse transcribed after extraction, RNA yielded cDNA as the sequencing template. The repertoire was sequenced with immunoSEQ multiplex PCR; TCRdb's copy has only in-frame clones and lacks some. This table has 150,000 to 200,000 clones, 55% to 70% appearing once. Described treatment: oral pan-JAK inhibitor, 5-10 mg twice daily. The sequencing used CD4+ T cells sorted from blood, collected at week 4, from a patient treated with tofacitinib. These TCRs come from a human donor with alopecia areata.

CDR3 in DNA: TGCGCCAGCAGCCAAGATGGGACAGGGGACGAGACCCAGTACTTC. Translating gives CASSQDGTGDETQYF. J is TRBJ2-5 and V is TRBV4-3; 10 nucleotides match TRBD1. Trimming took 0 bases from V and 5 from J; bases not matched to a gene: 3. Germline V CDR1 and CDR2: LGHNA, YSLEER. The CDR3 totals 15 residues.

The rearrangement links TRBV27 to TRBJ1-2, with a possible D match to TRBD1 (6 bases). The CDR3 runs to 12 residues. With 5 bases removed from V and 8 bases from J, the gap between germline ends came to 12 bases. Germline-derived CDR1 and CDR2 are MNHEY and SMNVEV (reference sequence). CDR3 region: CASSTGRGGYTF. CDR3 nucleotide sequence: TGTGCCAGCAGTACAGGGAGGGGCGGCTACACCTTC.

This chain joins TRBV4-2 and TRBJ2-1, with 11 positions matching TRBD2. Germline lookup yields CDR1 LGHNA and CDR2 YNFKEQ. With 4 bases clipped from V and 4 bases from J, the junction kept 6 bases outside the gene matches. The CDR3 is 16 amino acids. The CDR3 bases are TGTGCCAGCAGCCGACCTAGCGGGGGGCTTTACAATGAGCAGTTCTTC. As protein: CASSRPSGGLYNEQFF.

The genes are TRBV27 and TRBJ2-3; TRBD1 might be the D (5 bases). This CDR3 is built from 14 residues. Trimming shortened V by 2 bases and J by 4 bases, and 10 bases separated the two germline ends. The germline gives CDR1 MNHEY, CDR2 SMNVEV (reference sequence). Here the CDR3 DNA reads TGTGCCAGCAGTTTAAGGGGTTTCTCAGATACGCAGTATTTT. This codes for CASSLRGFSDTQYF.

The chain uses TRBV5-1 and TRBJ1-6; 11 bases align to TRBD1. V shed 3 bases and J 10 bases; nucleotides not matched to a gene: 6. Germline CDR1 SGHRS, CDR2 YFSETQ. This CDR3 is 15 amino acids long. For the CDR3, the DNA is TGCGCCAGCAGCTCAGGACAGGGGGCAAACTCACCCCTCCACTTT. It codes for CASSSGQGANSPLHF.

The chain joins TRBV2 to TRBJ2-4; D is uncertain. The CDR3 loop spans 12 amino acids. V was pared by 3 bases and J by 6 bases, with 6 bases between. The germline V gene encodes CDR1 SNHLY and CDR2 FYNNEI. For the CDR3, the DNA is TGTGCCAGCAGTGATCGGGTAAACATTCAGTACTTC. Residues: CASSDRVNIQYF. The full variable domain, in which reference TRBV2 and TRBJ2-4 provide the parts outside the CDR3, is EPEVTQTPSHQVTQMGQEVILRCVPISNHLYFYWYRQILGQKVEFLVSFYNNEISEKSEIFDDQFSVERPDGSNFTLKIRSTKLEDSAMYFCASSDRVNIQYFGAGTRLSVL.

This clone was seen more than once but under ten times. V gene TRBV30 combines with J gene TRBJ2-1; D possibly corresponds to TRBD1 (5 bases). The CDR3 length is 14 residues. Germline lookup yields CDR1 GTSNPN and CDR2 SVGIG (reference sequence). V lost 2 bases and J 15 bases, leaving 23 bases between the germline ends. The CDR3 nucleotides are TGTGCCTGGAGTATAGACAGTCGTTCATTCCAGCGGTTCTTC. This gives the protein CAWSIDSRSFQRFF.

This clone came up a few times. The gene calls are TRBV9 and TRBJ1-2; a weak D match, TRBD1 (5 bases). CDR3 length equals 13 residues. Deletions cut 0 bases from V and 6 bases from J, with 9 bases between. Germline V gene data show CDR1 as SGDLS and CDR2 as YYNGEE. The CDR3 loop reads CASSVDRTNGYTF. The CDR3, as DNA: TGTGCCAGCAGCGTAGACAGGACAAATGGCTACACCTTC. The full variable domain, rest sourced from reference TRBV9 and TRBJ1-2, is DSGVTQTPKHLITATGQRVTLRCSPRSGDLSVYWYQQSLDQGLQFLIQYYNGEERAKGNILERFSAQQFPDLHSELNLSSLELGDSALYFCASSVDRTNGYTFGSGTRLTVV.

A few counts support this clone. V usage is TRBV5-1 and J usage is TRBJ2-1; D perhaps matches TRBD1 (6 bases). V was shortened by 4 bases and J by 4 bases, with 9 bases between the two germline ends. The CDR3 is 13 amino acids. Germline V gene sequence: CDR1 SGHRS, CDR2 YFSETQ. The chain's CDR3 is CASSGQRYNEQFF. The DNA of the CDR3 is TGCGCCAGCAGCGGACAGCGGTACAATGAGCAGTTCTTC. The entire variable domain, with the rest obtained from reference TRBV5-1 and TRBJ2-1, is as follows: KAGVTQTPRYLIKTRGQQVTLSCSPISGHRSVSWYQQTPGQGLQFLFEYFSETQRNKGNFPGRFSGRQFSNSRSEMNVSTLELGDSALYLCASSGQRYNEQFFGPGTRLTVL.

This chain connects TRBV9 to TRBJ2-2; D is possibly TRBD1 (5 bases). The germline V gene encodes CDR1 SGDLS and CDR2 YYNGEE. The CDR3 consists of 14 residues. The V gene lost 1 base and the J gene lost 4 bases, with 8 bases spanning the gap. The CDR3: CASSVRGSTGELFF. CDR3 DNA: TGTGCCAGCAGCGTAAGGGGAAGCACCGGGGAGCTGTTTTTT.

V gene TRBV6-1 combines with J gene TRBJ1-5; D call uncertain. This CDR3 spans 15 amino acids. Germline CDR1 is MNHNS and CDR2 is SASEGT. Between the trimmed V and J ends, which lost 0 bases and 1 base, there was a span of 7 bases. This CDR3 is CASSEAGGSNQPQHF. The CDR3 DNA reads TGTGCCAGCAGTGAAGCGGGAGGAAGCAATCAGCCCCAGCATTTT.

The chain links TRBV7-3 to TRBJ2-1; possibly TRBD2 for D (6 bases). With 2 bases removed from V and 9 bases from J, the gap between germline ends came to 14 bases. The germline gives CDR1 SGHTA, CDR2 FQGTGA. This CDR3 has 14 amino acids. In DNA form, the CDR3 reads TGTGCCAGCAGCTTATCCAAGACGGAGGGTGAGCAGTTCTTC. Translated: CASSLSKTEGEQFF.

This clone was found a few times. The chain combines TRBV19 with TRBJ1-5; D ambiguous. The germline V gene encodes CDR1 LNHDA and CDR2 SQIVND (reference sequence). V lost 3 bases and J lost 0, with 6 bases in between. This CDR3 is 14 amino acids long. Here the CDR3 DNA reads TGTGCCAGTAGTATGGGGAATAGCAATCAGCCCCAGCATTTT. Translation gives CASSMGNSNQPQHF.

The V gene is TRBV5-1, the J gene TRBJ2-5; 8 bases are shared with TRBD1. This CDR3 comprises 13 residues. Germline CDR1 and CDR2: SGHRS and YFSETQ. The V gene end was trimmed by 4 bases and the J gene end by 4 bases; junction bases not matched to a gene: 3. The CDR3 here is CASSTGQGETQYF. CDR3 DNA sequence: TGCGCCAGCAGCACTGGACAGGGAGAGACCCAGTACTTC. The full variable domain, its missing parts supplied by reference TRBV5-1 and TRBJ2-5, is KAGVTQTPRYLIKTRGQQVTLSCSPISGHRSVSWYQQTPGQGLQFLFEYFSETQRNKGNFPGRFSGRQFSNSRSEMNVSTLELGDSALYLCASSTGQGETQYFGPGTRLLVL.

This chain connects TRBV7-9 to TRBJ1-2, with a weak D call TRBD1 (5 bases). Trimming removed 2 bases from V and 5 bases from J, with 12 bases in between. CDR1 is SEHNR, CDR2 FQNEAQ, per germline (reference sequence). The CDR3 is 14 residues long. In DNA, the CDR3 is TGTGCCAGCAGCTTATTCGACAGTTTTTATGGCTACACCTTC. This gives the protein CASSLFDSFYGYTF.

The V call is TRBV27, the J call TRBJ1-1; D is unclear. CDR1 MNHEY and CDR2 SMNVEV come from the germline V gene (reference sequence). The CDR3 is 12 residues long. The V end lost 6 bases, the J end lost 6 bases, and 11 bases lay between the germline ends. CDR3 amino acids: CASSRWGAEAFF. DNA of the CDR3: TGTGCCAGCAGCCGTTGGGGTGCTGAAGCTTTCTTT.

Only a few counts were recorded for this clone. The CDR3 DNA reads as TGTGCCGCCGGCGCGGACTATGGCTACACCTTC. This codes for CAAGADYGYTF. The chain couples TRBV7-2 to TRBJ1-2; no clear D gene. The CDR3 loop spans 11 amino acids. The germline V gene encodes CDR1 SGHTA and CDR2 FQGNSA. V dropped 11 bases and J dropped 3 bases, with 10 bases sitting between them.

This rearrangement joins TRBV7-8 to TRBJ2-5, with 12 nucleotides matching TRBD1. Germline V lookup: CDR1 SGHVS, CDR2 FQNEAQ. This CDR3 is 16 amino acids long. The J segment lost 7 bases and the V segment lost 0 bases, leaving 6 bases of the junction unmatched. CDR3 sequence (DNA): TGTGCCAGCAGCTTAGCAGGGACAGGGGGCGCGGGGACCCAGTACTTC. Protein sequence: CASSLAGTGGAGTQYF.

This clone showed up just a few times. This sequence joins TRBV12-5 and TRBJ1-2, with TRBD1 matching over 9 bases. V lost 5 bases to trimming and J lost 6 bases; unmatched junction nucleotides: 7. The V gene's germline CDR1 is LGHNT and CDR2 FRNRAP. CDR3 length equals 14 residues. CDR3 sequence reads: CASGPGTGTDGYTF. CDR3 coding DNA: TGTGCTAGTGGTCCCGGGACAGGGACGGATGGCTACACCTTC.

This clone was seen more than once but under ten times. CDR3 DNA: TGCAGCGTATCACCCACGGCGGCAATGGGGACTGAAGCTTTCTTT. It encodes CSVSPTAAMGTEAFF. The gene calls are TRBV29-1 and TRBJ1-1; D is unresolved. The CDR3 length is 15 residues. Germline lookup yields CDR1 SQVTM and CDR2 ANQGSEA. Deletions cut 6 bases from V and 5 bases from J, with 22 bases between.

The rearrangement joins TRBV5-1 to TRBJ1-6; D gene unclear. Germline CDR1 reads SGHRS; CDR2 reads YFSETQ. Trimming pared 0 bases from V and 4 bases from J, leaving 8 bases between. The CDR3 runs to 15 residues. The CDR3 spells CASSLEARYNSPLHF. Written as DNA, the CDR3 is TGCGCCAGCAGCTTGGAGGCGAGGTATAATTCACCCCTCCACTTT.

The chain has TRBV11-2 and TRBJ2-7; D may be TRBD1 or TRBD2 (6 bases each). The CDR3 totals 15 residues. The germline V and J ends were trimmed by 0 bases and 2 bases, with 11 bases remaining between them. CDR1 and CDR2 (germline): SGHAT, FQNNGV. CDR3 loop: CASSLESGAAYEQYF. The CDR3 region has the DNA TGTGCCAGCAGCTTAGAGTCGGGGGCTGCCTACGAGCAGTACTTC.

This clone has only a few counts. The chain links TRBV15 to TRBJ1-1; D gene uncertain. This CDR3 is 14 amino acids long. V gave up 2 bases and J gave up 4 bases, with 11 bases separating them. In germline, CDR1 is LNHNV, CDR2 YYDKDF (reference sequence). CDR3: CATSRTTTGTEAFF. CDR3 nucleotide sequence: TGTGCCACCAGCAGAACCACAACGGGCACTGAAGCTTTCTTT. The full variable domain, in which reference TRBV15 and TRBJ1-1 provide the parts outside the CDR3, is DAMVIQNPRYQVTQFGKPVTLSCSQTLNHNVMYWYQQKSSQAPKLLFHYYDKDFNNEADTPDNFQSRRPNTSFCFLDIRSPGLGDTAMYLCATSRTTTGTEAFFGQGTRLTVV.